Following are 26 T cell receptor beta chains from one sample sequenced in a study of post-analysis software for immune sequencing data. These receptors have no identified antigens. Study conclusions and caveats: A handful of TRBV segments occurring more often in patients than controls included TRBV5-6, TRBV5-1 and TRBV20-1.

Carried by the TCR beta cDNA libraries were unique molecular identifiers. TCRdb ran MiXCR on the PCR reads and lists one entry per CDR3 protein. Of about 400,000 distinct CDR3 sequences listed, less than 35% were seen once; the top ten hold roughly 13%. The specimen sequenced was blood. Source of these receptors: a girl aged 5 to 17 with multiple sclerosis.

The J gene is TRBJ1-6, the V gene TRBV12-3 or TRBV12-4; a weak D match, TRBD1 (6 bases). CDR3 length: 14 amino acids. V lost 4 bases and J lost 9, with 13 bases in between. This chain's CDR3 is CASSSLTGSSPLHF. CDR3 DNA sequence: TGTGCCAGCAGTTCTTTGACAGGTAGTTCACCCCTCCACTTT.

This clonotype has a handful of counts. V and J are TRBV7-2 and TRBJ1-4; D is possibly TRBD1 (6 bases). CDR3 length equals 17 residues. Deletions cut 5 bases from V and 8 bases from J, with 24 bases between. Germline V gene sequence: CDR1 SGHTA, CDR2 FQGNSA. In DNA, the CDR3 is TGTGCCAGCAGCCTCCTCGGCAGGGGCGCGGGAAGGGAAAAACTGTTTTTT. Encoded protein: CASSLLGRGAGREKLFF.

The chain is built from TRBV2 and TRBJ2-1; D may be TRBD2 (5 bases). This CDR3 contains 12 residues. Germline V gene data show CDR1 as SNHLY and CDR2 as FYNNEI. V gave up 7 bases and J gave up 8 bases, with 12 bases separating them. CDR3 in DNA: TGTGCCAGCAACCCCGAGAGGGATGAGCAGTTCTTC. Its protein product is CASNPERDEQFF.

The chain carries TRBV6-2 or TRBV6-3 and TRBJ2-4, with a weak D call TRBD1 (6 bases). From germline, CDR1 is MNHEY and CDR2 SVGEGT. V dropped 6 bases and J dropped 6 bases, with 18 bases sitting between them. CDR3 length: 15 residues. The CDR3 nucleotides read TGTGCCAGCAGACCGCAGGGGAAAGGGGGAAACATTCAGTACTTC. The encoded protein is CASRPQGKGGNIQYF.

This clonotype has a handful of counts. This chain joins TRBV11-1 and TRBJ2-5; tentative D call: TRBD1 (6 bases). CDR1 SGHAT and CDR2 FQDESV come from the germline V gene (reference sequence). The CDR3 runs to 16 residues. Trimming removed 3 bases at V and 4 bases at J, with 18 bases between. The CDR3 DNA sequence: TGTGCCAGCAGCTTCGGTGACAGGAGTTGGTTAGAGACCCAGTACTTC. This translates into CASSFGDRSWLETQYF.

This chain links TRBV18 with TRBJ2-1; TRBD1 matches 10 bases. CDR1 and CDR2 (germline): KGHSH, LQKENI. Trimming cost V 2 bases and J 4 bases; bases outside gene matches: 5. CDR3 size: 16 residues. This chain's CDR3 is CASSPKGQGDYNEQFF. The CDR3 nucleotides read TGTGCCAGCTCACCAAAAGGACAGGGGGATTACAATGAGCAGTTCTTC. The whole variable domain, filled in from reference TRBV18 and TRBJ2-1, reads NAGVMQNPRHLVRRRGQEARLRCSPMKGHSHVYWYRQLPEEGLKFMVYLQKENIIDESGMPKERFSAEFPKEGPSILRIQQVVRGDSAAYFCASSPKGQGDYNEQFFGPGTRLTVL.

The CDR3 DNA follows: TGCAGCGCGGCGGCGGGGAAGTTGTACCAAGAGACCCAGTACTTC. The encoded protein is CSAAAGKLYQETQYF. The chain uses TRBV29-1 and TRBJ2-5, with TRBD2 as a possible D gene (6 bases). The V end lost 7 bases, the J end lost 0 bases, and 18 bases lay between the germline ends. This CDR3 spans 15 amino acids. In germline, CDR1 is SQVTM, CDR2 ANQGSEA.

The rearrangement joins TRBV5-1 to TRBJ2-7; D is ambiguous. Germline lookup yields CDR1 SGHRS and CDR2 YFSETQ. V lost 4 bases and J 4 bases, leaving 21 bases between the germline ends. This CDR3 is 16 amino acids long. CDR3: CASSPESGMFAYEQYF. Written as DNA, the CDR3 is TGCGCCAGCAGCCCGGAATCAGGAATGTTTGCGTACGAGCAGTACTTC.

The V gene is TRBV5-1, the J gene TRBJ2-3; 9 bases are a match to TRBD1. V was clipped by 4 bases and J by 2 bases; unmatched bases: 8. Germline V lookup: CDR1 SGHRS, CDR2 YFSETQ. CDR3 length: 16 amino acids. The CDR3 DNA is TGCGCCAGCAGCGGCGGGACAGGGATCCACACAGATACGCAGTATTTT. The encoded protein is CASSGGTGIHTDTQYF.

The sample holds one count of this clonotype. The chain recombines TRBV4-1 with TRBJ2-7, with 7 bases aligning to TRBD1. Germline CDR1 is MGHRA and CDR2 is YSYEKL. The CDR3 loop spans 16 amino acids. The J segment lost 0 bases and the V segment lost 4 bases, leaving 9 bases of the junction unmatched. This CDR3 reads CASSLRQGTSSYEQYF. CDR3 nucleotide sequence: TGCGCCAGCAGCCTCCGACAGGGTACGTCCTCCTACGAGCAGTACTTC.

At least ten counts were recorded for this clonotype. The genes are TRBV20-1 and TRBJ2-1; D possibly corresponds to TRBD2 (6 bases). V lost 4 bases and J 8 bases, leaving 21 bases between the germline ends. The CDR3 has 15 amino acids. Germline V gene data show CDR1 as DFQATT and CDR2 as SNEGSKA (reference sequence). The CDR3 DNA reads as TGCAGTGCTACCAGAGTGCCTTTAGCTAGCGATGAGCAGTTCTTC. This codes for CSATRVPLASDEQFF.

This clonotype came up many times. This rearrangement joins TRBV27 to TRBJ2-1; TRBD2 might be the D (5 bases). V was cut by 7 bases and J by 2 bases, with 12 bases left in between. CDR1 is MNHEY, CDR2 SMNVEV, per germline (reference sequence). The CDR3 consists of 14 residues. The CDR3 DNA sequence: TGTGCCAGCATGAGGTCGGGGACCTACAATGAGCAGTTCTTC. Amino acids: CASMRSGTYNEQFF.

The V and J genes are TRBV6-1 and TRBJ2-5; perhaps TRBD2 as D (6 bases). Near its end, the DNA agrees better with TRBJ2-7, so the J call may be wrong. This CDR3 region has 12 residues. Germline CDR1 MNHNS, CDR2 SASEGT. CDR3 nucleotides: TGTGCCAGCAACGATGCGGGGTACGAGCAGTACTTC. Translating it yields CASNDAGYEQYF.

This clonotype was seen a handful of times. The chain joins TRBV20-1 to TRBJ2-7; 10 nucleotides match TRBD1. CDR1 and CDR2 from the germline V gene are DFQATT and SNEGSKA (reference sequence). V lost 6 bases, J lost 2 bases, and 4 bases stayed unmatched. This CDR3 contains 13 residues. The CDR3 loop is CSARQGATYEQYF. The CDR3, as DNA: TGCAGTGCCAGACAGGGGGCTACCTACGAGCAGTACTTC.

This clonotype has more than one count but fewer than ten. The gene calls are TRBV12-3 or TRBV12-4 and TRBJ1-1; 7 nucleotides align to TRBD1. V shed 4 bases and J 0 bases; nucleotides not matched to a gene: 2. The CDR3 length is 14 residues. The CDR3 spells CASSSGQLNTEAFF. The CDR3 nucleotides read TGTGCCAGCAGTTCGGGACAGTTGAACACTGAAGCTTTCTTT.

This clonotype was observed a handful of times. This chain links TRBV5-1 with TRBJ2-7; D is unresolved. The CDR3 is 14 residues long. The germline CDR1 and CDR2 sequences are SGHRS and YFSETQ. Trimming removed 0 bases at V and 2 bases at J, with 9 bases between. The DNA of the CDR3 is TGCGCCAGCAGCTTGGAGTCCCTAACCTACGAGCAGTACTTC. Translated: CASSLESLTYEQYF.

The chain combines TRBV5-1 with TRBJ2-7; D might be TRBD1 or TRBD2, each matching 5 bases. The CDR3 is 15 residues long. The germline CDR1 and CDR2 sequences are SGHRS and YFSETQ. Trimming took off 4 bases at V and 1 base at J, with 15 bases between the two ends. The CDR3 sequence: CASSEGTQTSYEQYF. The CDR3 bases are TGCGCCAGCAGCGAGGGGACCCAGACATCCTACGAGCAGTACTTC.

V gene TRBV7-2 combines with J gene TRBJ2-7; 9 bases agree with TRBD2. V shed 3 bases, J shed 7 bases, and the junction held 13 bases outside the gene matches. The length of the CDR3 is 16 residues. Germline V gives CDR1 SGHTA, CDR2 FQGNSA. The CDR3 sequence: CASSLGPLAGQKEQYF. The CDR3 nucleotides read TGTGCCAGCAGCTTGGGCCCGCTAGCGGGGCAAAAAGAGCAGTACTTC.

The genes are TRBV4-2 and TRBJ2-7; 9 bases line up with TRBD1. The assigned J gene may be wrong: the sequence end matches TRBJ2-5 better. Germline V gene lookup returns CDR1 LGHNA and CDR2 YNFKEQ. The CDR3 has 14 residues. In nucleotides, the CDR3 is TGTGCCAGCAGCCGCCTCGACAGGGGGGAGACCCAGTACTTC. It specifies CASSRLDRGETQYF.

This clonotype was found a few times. The chain's CDR3 is CASSFLAGGYNEQFF. Here the CDR3 DNA reads TGTGCCAGCAGTTTCCTAGCGGGGGGTTACAATGAGCAGTTCTTC. The chain combines TRBV12-3 or TRBV12-4 with TRBJ2-1, with TRBD2 matching 11 bases. The CDR3 is made up of 15 amino acids. Trimming removed 3 bases from V and 4 bases from J; junction bases left unmatched: 2.

CDR3 sequence: CASSFGRAGANVLTF. For the CDR3, the DNA is TGTGCCAGCAGTTTCGGGAGGGCTGGGGCCAACGTCCTGACTTTC. This sequence joins TRBV12-3 or TRBV12-4 and TRBJ2-6; 8 bases line up with TRBD2. Germline trimming cut 3 bases from V and 2 bases from J; bases unmatched to any gene: 0. This CDR3 contains 15 residues.

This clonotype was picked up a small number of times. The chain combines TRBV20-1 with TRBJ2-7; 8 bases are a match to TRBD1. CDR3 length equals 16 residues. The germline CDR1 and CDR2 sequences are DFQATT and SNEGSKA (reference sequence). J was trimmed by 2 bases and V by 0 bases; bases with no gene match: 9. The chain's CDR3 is CSARDPRTGMTYEQYF. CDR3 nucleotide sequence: TGCAGTGCTAGAGATCCCCGGACAGGGATGACCTACGAGCAGTACTTC.

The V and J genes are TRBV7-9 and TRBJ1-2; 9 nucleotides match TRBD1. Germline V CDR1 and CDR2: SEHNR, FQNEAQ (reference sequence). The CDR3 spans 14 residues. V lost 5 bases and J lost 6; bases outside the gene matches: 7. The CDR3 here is CASSIRTGEDGYTF. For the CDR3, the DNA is TGTGCCAGCAGCATTAGGACAGGGGAGGATGGCTACACCTTC.

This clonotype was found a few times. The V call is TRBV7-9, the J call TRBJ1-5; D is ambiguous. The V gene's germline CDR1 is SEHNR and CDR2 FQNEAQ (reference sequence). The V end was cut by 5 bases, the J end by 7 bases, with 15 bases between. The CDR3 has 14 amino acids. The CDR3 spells CASSPPGVGQPQHF. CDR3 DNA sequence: TGTGCCAGCAGCCCCCCTGGGGTGGGACAGCCCCAGCATTTT.

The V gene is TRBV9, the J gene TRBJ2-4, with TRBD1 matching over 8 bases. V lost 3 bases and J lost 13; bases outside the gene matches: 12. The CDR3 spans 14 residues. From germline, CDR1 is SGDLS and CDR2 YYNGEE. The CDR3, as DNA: TGTGCCAGCAGCGCCTCTACACAGGGGGGTTTGCAGTACTTC. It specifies CASSASTQGGLQYF.

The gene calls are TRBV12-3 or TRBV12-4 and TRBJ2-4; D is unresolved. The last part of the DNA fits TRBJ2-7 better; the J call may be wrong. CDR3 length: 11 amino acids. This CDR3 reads CASSWLDEQYF. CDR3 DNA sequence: TGTGCCAGCAGTTGGCTGGACGAGCAGTACTTC.